This is a list of T cell receptor beta chains from one sample in a study of early T cells in non-severe SARS-CoV-2 infection. TCRdb reprocessed the 5' RACE reads via MiXCR and lists one record per CDR3 protein. The data show tens of thousands of distinct CDR3 sequences, with around 19% seen just once and roughly 8.2% held by the top ten. Specimen: whole blood, collected at baseline. The receptors derive from an adult who was a healthcare worker with PCR-confirmed SARS-CoV-2 infection or an uninfected control (not recorded which). Each CDR3 is given with its conserved first and last residue. Each record gives: V gene, CDR3 protein.

TRBV12-3/TRBV12-4,CASTPSAGQVGNEQFF
TRBV3-1,CASSPILAGGPYNEQFF
TRBV7-2,CASSLATSGRARGRGNEQFF
TRBV14,CASSQDGYEQYF
TRBV27,CASSLNANQPQHF
TRBV27,CASRKSGGASYEQYF
TRBV7-2,CASSPGTRVETQYF
TRBV12-3/TRBV12-4,CASSFGVGSTEAFF
TRBV28,CASSYGLAGGGDIQYF
TRBV25-1,CASSEWSHAGELFF
TRBV12-3/TRBV12-4,CASSPDTKAYEQYF
TRBV19,CASRGGGSYTEAFF
TRBV5-5,CASSRTGTNSLYGYTF
TRBV5-1,CASSLEGSTDTQYF
TRBV7-2,CAGRKTGGGYTF
TRBV9,CASSVGSAETQYF
TRBV27,CASSSQGLGNTIYF
TRBV20-1,CSARSRQGAGEKLFF
TRBV5-5,CASSLDQGMDTQYF
TRBV7-2,CASSSTEGNTIYF
TRBV6-2/TRBV6-3,CASSYGEGSYEQYF
TRBV4-1,CASSQGGGPTDTQYF
TRBV4-1,CASSQETGTGGGKQYF
TRBV20-1,CSAATSAGANVLTF
TRBV27,CASSPTDYNEQFF
TRBV7-2,CASTLGLGSDTQYF
TRBV6-1,CASSELGILAKNIQYF
TRBV12-3/TRBV12-4,CASRDSDRGETQYF
TRBV9,CASSVVTGTNTEAFF
TRBV20-1,CSARASGMETQYF
TRBV6-4,CATRLAWNTGELFF
TRBV14,CASSQTGLKDSPLHF
TRBV6-6,CASSDGQGGTGELFF
TRBV30,CAWSQADNYGYTF
TRBV11-3,CASRGPHSDTQYF
TRBV5-4,CASSLNSLAGGTATQYF
TRBV7-9,CASSRGTSKGIF
TRBV20-1,CSATPPLGGRSSYEQYF
TRBV18,CASSPPAAYEQYF
TRBV20-1,CSARVHPYQETQYF
TRBV20-1,CSAPRTAYNEQFF
TRBV30,CAWARREEQYF